A selection of T cell receptor beta chains follows, all from one sample in a study of cytomegalovirus exposure and HLA in healthy donors. The repertoire was sequenced with immunoSEQ multiplex PCR; TCRdb's copy has only in-frame clones and lacks some. The sample carries about 190,000 clones, approximately 84% recorded once. Material for sequencing was PBMCs. All receptors come from a man between 18 and 35 years old in good health and CMV-seropositive. Each CDR3 is given with its conserved first and last residue. The D gene is left open where the match is weak. Expanded clones are given a class, and other clones once, few, many or no size at all.

clone size	J gene	V gene	D gene	CDR3 protein	CDR3 DNA
-	TRBJ2-1	TRBV11-2	-	CASSLAENEFF	TGTGCCAGCAGCTTAGCAGAAAATGAGTTCTTC
-	TRBJ1-2	TRBV27	-	CASRRGQLDGYTF	TGTGCCAGCAGGCGAGGACAGCTTGATGGCTACACCTTC
-	TRBJ2-1	TRBV28	-	CASSFTGNNEQFF	TGTGCCAGCAGTTTCACGGGGAACAATGAGCAGTTCTTC
many	TRBJ2-7	TRBV7-2	TRBD2	CASSVRTSGAYEQYF	TGTGCCAGCAGCGTAAGGACTAGCGGGGCCTACGAGCAGTACTTC
-	TRBJ2-1	TRBV5-6	-	CASSLDLGTDNEQFF	TGTGCCAGCAGCTTGGATCTAGGAACCGACAATGAGCAGTTCTTC
-	TRBJ1-5	TRBV28	-	CASSLSEPQHF	TGTGCCAGCAGTTTAAGCGAGCCCCAGCATTTT
-	TRBJ2-6	TRBV7-6	-	CASSLQVVGANVLTF	TGTGCCAGCAGCCTACAGGTCGTCGGGGCCAACGTCCTGACTTTC
-	TRBJ2-7	TRBV5-1	-	CASSPAPGHDYEQYF	TGCGCCAGCAGCCCGGCCCCGGGACATGACTACGAGCAGTACTTC
-	TRBJ2-2	TRBV11-2	TRBD1	CASSSGQAANTGELFF	TGTGCCAGCAGCTCCGGACAGGCCGCGAACACCGGGGAGCTGTTTTTT
few	TRBJ1-1	TRBV27	-	CASSEQSNTEAFF	TGTGCCAGCAGTGAACAGTCAAACACTGAAGCTTTCTTT
few	TRBJ2-1	TRBV11-2	-	CASSRHLSSSSYNEQFF	TGTGCCAGCAGCCGTCATCTCTCGAGCTCCTCCTACAATGAGCAGTTCTTC
-	TRBJ1-5	TRBV7-9	-	CASRRDSNQPQHF	TGTGCCAGCAGGAGGGATAGCAATCAGCCCCAGCATTTT
-	TRBJ2-1	TRBV19	TRBD2	CASSIRGGLAGRNEQFF	TGTGCCAGTAGTATACGGGGGGGACTAGCGGGCCGCAATGAGCAGTTCTTC
-	TRBJ2-7	TRBV9	TRBD2	CASSARDGLVSYEQYF	TGTGCCAGCAGCGCCAGAGACGGACTAGTCTCCTACGAGCAGTACTTC
-	TRBJ2-5	TRBV19	TRBD2	CASSILGTSGMETQYF	TGTGCCAGTAGTATCCTCGGGACTAGCGGGATGGAGACCCAGTACTTC
-	TRBJ2-2	TRBV2	-	CASSALGGGSTGELFF	TGTGCCAGCAGTGCCCTGGGAGGGGGGAGCACCGGGGAGCTGTTTTTT
many	TRBJ2-7	TRBV5-4	-	CASSSPREDTYEQYF	TGTGCCAGCAGCTCCCCCCGGGAAGATACCTACGAGCAGTACTTC
-	TRBJ2-7	TRBV7-8	-	CASSLEGLSYEQYF	TGTGCCAGCAGCTTAGAAGGACTCTCCTACGAGCAGTACTTC
-	TRBJ1-1	TRBV7-3	-	CASSPSYTEAFF	TGTGCCAGCAGCCCTAGCTACACTGAAGCTTTCTTT
-	TRBJ1-4	TRBV27	TRBD1	CASSGPGQGDEKLFF	TGTGCCAGCAGTGGACCGGGACAGGGGGATGAAAAACTGTTTTTT
-	TRBJ2-5	TRBV11-1	-	CASSFGSSQETQYF	TGTGCCAGCAGCTTCGGGAGTTCCCAAGAGACCCAGTACTTC
-	TRBJ2-5	TRBV9	TRBD2	CASSVTGRAIETQYF	TGTGCCAGCAGCGTAACCGGGAGGGCCATTGAGACCCAGTACTTC
once	TRBJ2-5	TRBV18	TRBD1	CASSPVFWDRLGELETQYF	TGTGCCAGCTCACCGGTATTTTGGGACAGGCTAGGGGAACTAGAGACCCAGTACTTC
-	TRBJ1-5	TRBV29-1	-	CSVENLPGRASNQPQHF	TGCAGCGTTGAAAACCTACCGGGGAGAGCCTCCAATCAGCCCCAGCATTTT
-	TRBJ2-7	TRBV5-5	TRBD1	CASSRPGQGLHEQYF	TGTGCCAGCAGCCGCCCGGGACAGGGCTTACACGAGCAGTACTTC
-	TRBJ1-2	TRBV28	-	CASKQDLLNYGYTF	TGTGCCAGTAAACAGGACCTTCTTAACTATGGCTACACCTTC
few	TRBJ2-3	TRBV11-3	TRBD2	CASSSSGSAGGTDTQYF	TGTGCCAGCAGCTCCAGCGGGAGCGCCGGTGGCACAGATACGCAGTATTTT
-	TRBJ2-5	TRBV5-6	-	CASSLGAGSAETQYF	TGTGCCAGCAGCTTGGGGGCGGGATCCGCAGAGACCCAGTACTTC
-	TRBJ2-5	TRBV6-5	-	CASSYSIGGTQYF	TGTGCCAGCAGTTATTCTATCGGGGGGACCCAGTACTTC
-	TRBJ1-2	TRBV11-2	TRBD1	CASSLAGTGDYGYTF	TGTGCCAGCAGCTTAGCCGGGACAGGGGACTATGGCTACACCTTC
-	TRBJ2-7	TRBV27	-	CASSSATRWGLEQYF	TGTGCCAGCAGTTCTGCGACTAGATGGGGTCTCGAGCAGTACTTC
-	TRBJ2-7	TRBV7-9	TRBD2	CASSRGLAGGGGQYF	TGTGCCAGCAGCCGTGGACTAGCGGGAGGAGGGGGGCAGTACTTC
-	TRBJ2-1	TRBV11-3	TRBD2	CASGRAGNEQFF	TGTGCCAGCGGGAGGGCCGGGAATGAGCAGTTCTTC
-	TRBJ2-7	TRBV21-1	-	CASSKGRGVCEQYF	TGTGCCAGCAGCAAAGGAAGAGGAGTCTGCGAGCAGTACTTC
-	TRBJ1-4	TRBV18	-	CASSADSTTNEKLFF	TGTGCCAGCTCAGCCGACTCTACAACTAATGAAAAACTGTTTTTT
-	TRBJ2-1	TRBV4-3	-	CASSPPGSEYNEQFF	TGCGCCAGCAGCCCTCCCGGGTCGGAGTACAATGAGCAGTTCTTC
-	TRBJ1-2	TRBV5-4	-	CASSFSGLSYGYTF	TGTGCCAGCAGCTTTTCAGGACTGAGCTATGGCTACACCTTC
-	TRBJ1-2	TRBV6-1	TRBD1	CASSGSFTGVVNGYTF	TGTGCCAGCAGTGGATCCTTTACAGGGGTGGTAAATGGCTACACCTTC
-	TRBJ2-7	TRBV4-2	-	CASSQATGTSYEQYF	TGTGCCAGCAGCCAAGCGACAGGCACTTCCTACGAGCAGTACTTC
once	TRBJ1-1	TRBV2	-	CASSLGAGTEAFF	TGTGCCAGCAGTTTAGGGGCAGGGACTGAAGCTTTCTTT
-	TRBJ2-3	TRBV27	TRBD2	CASSFLLAESSTDTQYF	TGTGCCAGCAGTTTTCTACTAGCGGAGTCTAGCACAGATACGCAGTATTTT
-	TRBJ1-4	TRBV28	-	CAISGGSNEKLFF	TGTGCTATTTCCGGGGGATCTAATGAAAAACTGTTTTTT
-	TRBJ2-6	TRBV4-3	-	CASSQSPGGLLAGRPGANVLTF	TGCGCCAGCAGCCAATCCCCTGGGGGACTTTTGGCGGGACGCCCTGGGGCCAACGTCCTGACTTTC
few	TRBJ2-7	TRBV30	TRBD2	CAWSYEPGTSAYYEQYF	TGTGCCTGGAGTTATGAACCCGGGACTAGCGCTTACTACGAGCAGTACTTC
-	TRBJ1-1	TRBV9	-	CASSPWGSLNTEAFF	TGTGCCAGCAGCCCCTGGGGCAGTCTGAACACTGAAGCTTTCTTT
few	TRBJ1-2	TRBV30	-	CAWSSDRYGYTF	TGTGCCTGGAGTTCCGACAGGTACGGCTACACCTTC
-	TRBJ1-3	TRBV5-4	-	CASSLDNHSGNTIYF	TGTGCCAGCAGCTTGGACAACCACTCTGGAAACACCATATATTTT
few	TRBJ1-2	TRBV28	-	CASSSNYGYTF	TGTGCCAGCAGTTCAAACTATGGCTACACCTTC
few	TRBJ1-2	TRBV11-1	-	CASEHGYTF	TGTGCCAGCGAGCATGGCTACACCTTC
-	TRBJ2-7	TRBV7-2	-	CASSNTGTHSYEQYF	TGTGCCAGCAGCAATACCGGGACACATTCTTACGAGCAGTACTTC
-	TRBJ2-2	TRBV6-6	TRBD2	CASRLRTSGRPGELFF	TGTGCCAGCAGGCTTCGGACTAGCGGGAGGCCCGGGGAGCTGTTTTTT
-	TRBJ2-6	TRBV5-8	TRBD1	CASSPRDRGTGANVLTF	TGTGCCAGCAGCCCAAGGGACAGGGGGACTGGGGCCAACGTCCTGACTTTC
once	TRBJ2-7	TRBV7-6	-	CASSLYAGMSYEQYF	TGTGCCAGCAGCTTATACGCCGGGATGAGCTACGAGCAGTACTTC